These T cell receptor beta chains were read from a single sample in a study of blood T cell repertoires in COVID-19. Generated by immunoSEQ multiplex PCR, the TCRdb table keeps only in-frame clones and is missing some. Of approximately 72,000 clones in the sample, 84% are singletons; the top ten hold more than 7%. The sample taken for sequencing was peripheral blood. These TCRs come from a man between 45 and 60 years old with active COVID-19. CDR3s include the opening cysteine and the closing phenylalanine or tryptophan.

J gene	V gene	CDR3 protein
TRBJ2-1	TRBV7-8	CASSSTGALYNEQFF
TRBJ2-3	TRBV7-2	CASSQSGLSTDTQYF
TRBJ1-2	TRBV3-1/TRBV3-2	CASSLLWSPGYTF
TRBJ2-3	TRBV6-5	CASSYSPGQGLDTQYF
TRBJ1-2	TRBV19	CASGRPGHTNYGYTF
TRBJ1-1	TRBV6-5	CASTPPGSLAEAFF
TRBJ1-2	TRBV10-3	CAISAGQDPYGYTF
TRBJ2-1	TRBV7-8	CASSRQGGSYNEQFF
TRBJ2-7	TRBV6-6	CASSPPGLATYEQYF
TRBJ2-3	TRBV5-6	CASSLGERDTQYF
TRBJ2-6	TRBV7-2	CASSSRLTGANVLTF
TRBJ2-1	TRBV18	CASSPSGSVDEQFF
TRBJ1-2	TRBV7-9	CASSGVDSTHYGYTF
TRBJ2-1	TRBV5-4	CASSAGQGYYNEQFF
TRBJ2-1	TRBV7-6	CASSLGWGIGSYNEQFF
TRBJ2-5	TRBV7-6	CASSGWTGSAEETQYF
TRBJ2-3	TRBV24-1	CATSDPRAADTQYF
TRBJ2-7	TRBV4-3	CASSHKSGTGGDEQYF
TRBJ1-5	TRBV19	CASSTHEGADQPQHF
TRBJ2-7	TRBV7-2	CASSLHRGGSYEQYF
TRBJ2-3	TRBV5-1	CASSLPGRSADTQYF
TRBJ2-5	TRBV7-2	CASSLGTQQETQYF
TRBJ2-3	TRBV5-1	CASSAGQGAIGDTQYF
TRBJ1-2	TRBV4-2	CASSPDRNNYNYGYTF
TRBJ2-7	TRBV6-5	CASNRGGRVSYEQYF
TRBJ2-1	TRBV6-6	CASSGRDRGTNEQFF
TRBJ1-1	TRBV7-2	CASSFLLAEAFF
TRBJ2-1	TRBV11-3	CASSPGRGPAKGEQFF
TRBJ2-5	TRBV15	CATSRVRGQETQYF
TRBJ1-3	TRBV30	CAWTFSGGGGNTIYF
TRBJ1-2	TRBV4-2	CASSQEDTDGSGYTF
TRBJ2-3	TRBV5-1	CASRWEGFSTDTQYF
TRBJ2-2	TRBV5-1	CASSRDSPNTGELFF
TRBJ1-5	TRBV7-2	CASSNRGGGNQPQHF
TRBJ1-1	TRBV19	CASSMLQGTEAFF
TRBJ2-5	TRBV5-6	CASSMGLAGGRGTQYF
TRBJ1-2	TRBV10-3	CAISEDREDGYTF
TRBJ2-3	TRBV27	CASEVRLAGVPDTQYF
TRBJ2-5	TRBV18	CASSPLGLAEETQYF
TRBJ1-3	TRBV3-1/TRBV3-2	CASSLREGNTIYF
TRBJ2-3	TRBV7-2	CASGVAGGSTDTQYF
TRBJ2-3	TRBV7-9	CASSQTVASTDTQYF